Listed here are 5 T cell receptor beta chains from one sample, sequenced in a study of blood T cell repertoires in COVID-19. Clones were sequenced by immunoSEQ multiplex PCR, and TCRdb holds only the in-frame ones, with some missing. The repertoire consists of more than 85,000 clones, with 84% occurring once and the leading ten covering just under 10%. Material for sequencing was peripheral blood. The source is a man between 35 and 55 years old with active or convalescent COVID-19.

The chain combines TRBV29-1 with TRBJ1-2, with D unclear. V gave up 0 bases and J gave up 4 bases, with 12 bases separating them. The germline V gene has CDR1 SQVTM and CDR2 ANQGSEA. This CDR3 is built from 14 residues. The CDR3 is CSVEDRETSYGYTF. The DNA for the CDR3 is TGCAGCGTTGAAGATCGGGAGACTTCCTATGGCTACACCTTC. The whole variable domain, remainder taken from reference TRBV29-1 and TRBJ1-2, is SAVISQKPSRDICQRGTSLTIQCQVDSQVTMMFWYRQQPGQSLTLIATANQGSEATYESGFVIDKFPISRPNLTFSTLTVSNMSPEDSSIYLCSVEDRETSYGYTFGSGTRLTVV.

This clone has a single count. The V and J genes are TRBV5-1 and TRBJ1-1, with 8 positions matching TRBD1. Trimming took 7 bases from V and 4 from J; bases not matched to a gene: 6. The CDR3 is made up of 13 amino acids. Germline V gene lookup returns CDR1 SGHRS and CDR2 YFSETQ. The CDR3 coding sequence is TGCGCCAGCGGCATGACAGGGGCCACTGAAGCTTTCTTT. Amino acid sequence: CASGMTGATEAFF.

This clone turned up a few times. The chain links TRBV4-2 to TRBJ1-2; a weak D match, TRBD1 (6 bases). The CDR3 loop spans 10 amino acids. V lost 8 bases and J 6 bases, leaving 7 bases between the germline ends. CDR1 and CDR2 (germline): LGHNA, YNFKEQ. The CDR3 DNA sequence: TGTGCCAGCGAGGGGGATGGCTACACCTTC. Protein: CASEGDGYTF.

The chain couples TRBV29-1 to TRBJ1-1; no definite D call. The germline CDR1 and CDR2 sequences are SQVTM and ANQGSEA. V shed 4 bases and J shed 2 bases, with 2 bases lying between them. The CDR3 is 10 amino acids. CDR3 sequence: CSVANTEAFF. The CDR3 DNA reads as TGCAGCGTTGCAAACACTGAAGCTTTCTTT.

CDR3 DNA sequence: TGCGCCAGCAGCTTGAGGACAGACAACACCGGGGAGCTGTTTTTT. Translated: CASSLRTDNTGELFF. J is TRBJ2-2 and V is TRBV5-1, with D possibly TRBD1 on 6 matching bases. The CDR3 length is 15 residues. With 1 base removed from V and 2 bases from J, the gap between germline ends came to 9 bases. Germline CDR1 SGHRS, CDR2 YFSETQ.